Below are 25 T cell receptor beta chains sequenced from a single sample in a study of cytomegalovirus exposure and HLA in healthy donors. Primers included in the PCR were 60 Vbeta and 13 Jbeta primers. Clones were sequenced by immunoSEQ multiplex PCR, and TCRdb holds only the in-frame ones, with some missing. The sample includes more than 200,000 clones, about 74% seen only once; the top ten take around a sixth. Sequenced: PBMCs. The receptors derive from a man between 35 and 55 years old in good health and CMV-seronegative.

V and J are TRBV10-3 and TRBJ2-1, with 9 bases that match TRBD1. The CDR3 is 14 amino acids. Germline lookup yields CDR1 ENHRY and CDR2 SYGVKD. V was clipped by 2 bases and J by 9 bases; unmatched bases: 5. The CDR3 is CAISEPGQGIEQFF. CDR3 in DNA: TGTGCCATCAGTGAGCCGGGACAGGGTATTGAGCAGTTCTTC.

The chain combines TRBV19 with TRBJ1-2; 9 bases map to TRBD1. V lost 4 bases, J lost 4 bases, and 7 bases stayed unmatched. Germline V gene lookup returns CDR1 LNHDA and CDR2 SQIVND (reference sequence). CDR3 length: 15 residues. The CDR3 DNA reads as TGTGCCAGTAGTACCTCTGGGACAGGGTCCTATGGCTACACCTTC. Its protein is CASSTSGTGSYGYTF.

A few counts support this clone. This sequence joins TRBV2 and TRBJ2-7; TRBD2 matches at 7 bases. The CDR3 is made up of 14 amino acids. Germline V CDR1 and CDR2: SNHLY, FYNNEI. Trimming at V came to 2 bases and at J to 1 base, leaving 2 bases not matched to a gene. The CDR3 bases are TGTGCCAGCAGTGAATGGGGAGGGTCCTACGAGCAGTACTTC. This gives the protein CASSEWGGSYEQYF.

CDR3 sequence: CASSEATGTGLEKLFF. The CDR3 bases are TGTGCCAGCAGTGAGGCAACCGGGACAGGGTTGGAAAAACTGTTTTTT. V usage is TRBV6-1 and J usage is TRBJ1-4; 9 positions match TRBD1. Losses at the gene ends were 3 bases for V and 8 bases for J; bases not matched to a gene: 10. CDR1 and CDR2 (germline): MNHNS, SASEGT. This CDR3 region has 16 residues.

In this sample, this clone turned up a few times. V gene TRBV7-3 combines with J gene TRBJ2-2; D call uncertain. The CDR3 runs 15 residues. Germline CDR1 and CDR2: SGHTA and FQGTGA. V lost 3 bases and J 4 bases, leaving 12 bases between the germline ends. CDR3 DNA sequence: TGTGCCAGCAGCTTCGGCGCAGGTCCCACCGGGGAGCTGTTTTTT. Translating gives CASSFGAGPTGELFF.

The chain couples TRBV6-5 to TRBJ2-1; the match to TRBD2 covers 11 bases. The CDR3 is made up of 12 amino acids. From germline, CDR1 is MNHEY and CDR2 SVGAGI. Trimming removed 8 bases from V and 9 bases from J; junction bases left unmatched: 3. In DNA, the CDR3 is TGTGCCAGCGGCCTAGCGGGGGGTGAGCAGTTCTTC. This encodes CASGLAGGEQFF.

This chain joins TRBV6-5 and TRBJ1-6, with 9 bases that match TRBD1. The CDR3 totals 16 residues. V gave up 0 bases and J gave up 4 bases; unmatched junction bases: 1. CDR1 MNHEY and CDR2 SVGAGI come from the germline V gene. This chain's CDR3 is CASSYSGQGYNSPLHF. Here the CDR3 DNA reads TGTGCCAGCAGTTACTCGGGACAGGGATATAATTCACCCCTCCACTTT.

The gene calls are TRBV5-1 and TRBJ1-2, with TRBD1 identical over 9 bases. V was pared by 0 bases and J by 6 bases, with 3 bases of the junction left unmatched. The CDR3 totals 14 residues. Germline CDR1 is SGHRS and CDR2 is YFSETQ. The DNA for the CDR3 is TGCGCCAGCAGCTTGGACAGGGGGCGTGATGGCTACACCTTC. This encodes CASSLDRGRDGYTF.

This clone was counted a single time. This chain joins TRBV13 and TRBJ1-2; 11 bases are shared with TRBD1. Germline trimming cut 5 bases from V and 5 bases from J; bases unmatched to any gene: 10. CDR3 size: 16 residues. Germline CDR1 PRHDT, CDR2 FYEKMQ (reference sequence). Here the CDR3 DNA reads TGTGCCAGCAGCCCCTCGGGACAGGGGGTAGTTTATGGCTACACCTTC. Its protein is CASSPSGQGVVYGYTF.

The chain carries TRBV7-2 and TRBJ2-1; 9 nucleotides align to TRBD2. Germline CDR1 reads SGHTA; CDR2 reads FQGNSA. V lost 4 bases to trimming and J lost 4 bases; unmatched junction nucleotides: 8. The CDR3 runs to 16 residues. CDR3 protein: CASSSRLSGSYNEQFF. The CDR3 coding sequence is TGTGCCAGCAGCTCGCGTCTTAGCGGGAGTTACAATGAGCAGTTCTTC.

The chain couples TRBV10-3 to TRBJ2-5, with D possibly being TRBD2 (5 bases). In germline, CDR1 is ENHRY, CDR2 SYGVKD. The CDR3 extends over 15 amino acids. V lost 10 bases to trimming and J lost 1 base, with 19 bases between them. The CDR3 protein is CATQDRGVRQETQYF. The CDR3 bases are TGTGCCACCCAGGACCGGGGAGTACGCCAAGAGACCCAGTACTTC.

The J gene is TRBJ2-6, the V gene TRBV7-8; 7 bases map to TRBD2. The V and J ends lost 4 bases and 4 bases, in that order; junction bases with no gene match: 7. Per the germline V gene, CDR1 is SGHVS and CDR2 is FQNEAQ. The CDR3 consists of 16 residues. The CDR3 DNA follows: TGTGCCAGCAGCTCCCCGGGGGGTTCGGGGGCCAACGTCCTGACTTTC. Its translation: CASSSPGGSGANVLTF. The variable domain in full, with the rest retrieved from reference TRBV7-8 and TRBJ2-6, is GAGVSQSPRYKVAKRGQDVALRCDPISGHVSLFWYQQALGQGPEFLTYFQNEAQLDKSGLPSDRFFAERPEGSVSTLKIQRTQQEDSAVYLCASSSPGGSGANVLTFGAGSRLTVL.

J is TRBJ2-3 and V is TRBV15, with D perhaps matching TRBD1 (6 bases). V lost 4 bases and J 4 bases, leaving 18 bases between the germline ends. Looked up from germline, CDR1 is LNHNV and CDR2 is YYDKDF (reference sequence). CDR3 length equals 16 residues. CDR3 in amino acids: CATSTGMSWGPDTQYF. In nucleotides, the CDR3 is TGTGCCACCAGCACTGGAATGAGTTGGGGGCCAGATACGCAGTATTTT.

This clone was detected only once. J is TRBJ1-5 and V is TRBV27; no firm D call. The CDR3 runs 15 residues. Germline CDR1 and CDR2: MNHEY and SMNVEV (reference sequence). V gave up 3 bases and J gave up 0 bases, with 9 bases separating them. This chain's CDR3 is CASSFTGNSNQPQHF. CDR3 in DNA: TGTGCCAGCAGTTTCACGGGAAATAGCAATCAGCCCCAGCATTTT.

This clone has a single count. The chain carries TRBV10-1 and TRBJ2-1; D remains unclear. Trimming took off 3 bases at V and 5 bases at J, with 8 bases between the two ends. In germline, CDR1 is WNHNN, CDR2 SYGVQD (reference sequence). CDR3 length: 13 amino acids. The CDR3 loop is CASSEGGDNEQFF. CDR3 DNA sequence: TGCGCCAGCAGTGAAGGTGGAGACAATGAGCAGTTCTTC.

As DNA, the CDR3 is TGTGCCAGCAGCTTAGCGGGAGGGCCCGGCGAGCAGTACTTC. Translation: CASSLAGGPGEQYF. This chain links TRBV5-4 with TRBJ2-7; 10 bases are shared with TRBD2. Germline CDR1 is SGHNT and CDR2 is YYREEE (reference sequence). CDR3 length: 14 residues. J lost 6 bases, V lost 2 bases, and 5 bases had no gene match.

The gene calls are TRBV5-1 and TRBJ1-6, with a tentative D call TRBD1 (6 bases). Trimming took 2 bases from V and 10 from J, leaving 16 bases between them. This CDR3 is built from 15 residues. Germline CDR1 SGHRS, CDR2 YFSETQ. The CDR3 spells CASSLHREGGSPLHF. In nucleotides, the CDR3 is TGCGCCAGCAGCTTACACAGGGAGGGGGGGTCACCCCTCCACTTT.

J is TRBJ1-1 and V is TRBV7-8, with 8 nucleotides matching TRBD1. The germline CDR1 and CDR2 sequences are SGHVS and FQNEAQ. Trimming took 2 bases from V and 5 from J; bases not matched to a gene: 10. CDR3 length equals 16 residues. CDR3 loop: CASSLSRTGMGTEAFF. CDR3 nucleotide sequence: TGTGCCAGCAGCTTAAGCCGGACAGGGATGGGTACTGAAGCTTTCTTT.

This chain uses TRBV9 with TRBJ2-2; 10 nucleotides align to TRBD1. Germline CDR1 SGDLS, CDR2 YYNGEE. This CDR3 has 15 residues. V shed 0 bases, J shed 8 bases, and the junction held 4 bases outside the gene matches. CDR3 in amino acids: CASSVEGQGGGELFF. CDR3 in DNA: TGTGCCAGCAGCGTAGAAGGACAGGGGGGAGGGGAGCTGTTTTTT.

CDR3 residues: CASSFKQAAYEQYF. CDR3 nucleotides: TGTGCCAGCAGTTTCAAACAGGCCGCCTACGAGCAGTACTTC. The chain combines TRBV6-5 with TRBJ2-7; D possibly corresponds to TRBD1 (5 bases). Trimming took off 4 bases at V and 2 bases at J, with 12 bases between the two ends. The CDR3 is 14 residues long. The germline V gene has CDR1 MNHEY and CDR2 SVGAGI.

In regard to this clone: Relative to the germline gene, one junction end is altered; a read error may explain this. The chain combines TRBV7-9 with TRBJ1-1; D is ambiguous. The CDR3 loop spans 15 amino acids. Germline CDR1 reads SEHNR; CDR2 reads FQNEAQ (reference sequence). The chain's CDR3 is CSSSLADNMNTEAFF. The DNA of the CDR3 is TGTTCCAGCAGCTTAGCCGACAACATGAACACTGAAGCTTTCTTT.

The chain joins TRBV4-2 to TRBJ1-2, with 7 bases lining up with TRBD1. The germline CDR1 and CDR2 sequences are LGHNA and YNFKEQ. J gave up 4 bases and V 0 bases, and 11 bases lay outside the gene matches. This CDR3 has 17 amino acids. CDR3: CASSQDHRGVGIYGYTF. CDR3 nucleotide sequence: TGTGCCAGCAGCCAAGATCACAGGGGAGTTGGGATCTATGGCTACACCTTC.

This clone has only one observation. V is TRBV28 and J is TRBJ2-7; 13 nucleotides match TRBD2. V dropped 6 bases and J dropped 5; count of bases not matched to a gene: 7. The CDR3 loop spans 15 amino acids. CDR1 is MDHEN and CDR2 is SYDVKM in the germline V gene. The CDR3 DNA is TGTGCCAGCAGCTTACTAGCGGGAGGGCAGAACGAGCAGTACTTC. Translated: CASSLLAGGQNEQYF.

The gene calls are TRBV10-3 and TRBJ2-7; D perhaps matches TRBD1 (6 bases). The CDR3 is 15 amino acids. The germline gives CDR1 ENHRY, CDR2 SYGVKD. Trimming left V 4 bases short and J 3 bases short, with 16 bases between. In DNA, the CDR3 is TGTGCCATCAGTGGAGAGACAGGTCCCTACTACGAGCAGTACTTC. Translating gives CAISGETGPYYEQYF.

Points on this clone: At the DNA level, this CDR3 is encoded by other sequences in the same sample as well. The chain employs TRBV9 and TRBJ1-1; possibly TRBD1 for D (5 bases). V was pared by 2 bases and J by 3 bases, with 8 bases between. CDR3 length: 13 residues. CDR1 SGDLS and CDR2 YYNGEE come from the germline V gene. CDR3 DNA: TGTGCCAGCAGCGTGGGGGGGGACACTGAAGCTTTCTTT. Protein product: CASSVGGDTEAFF.